A single sample is the source of the 18 T cell receptor beta chains below, sequenced in a study of T cell clonotyping in hematopoietic cell transplantation. Here immunoSEQ multiplex PCR was the method, and the copy in TCRdb shows in-frame clones only, minus some. The table includes 9,000 to 13,000 clones, approximately 88% detected once. The sample was PBMCs, taken 180 days after allogeneic stem cell transplant. The receptors originated from a male patient between 55 and 70 years old who had an allogeneic stem cell transplant from an unrelated donor, so the T cells may come from the graft donor. Some clones in this sample may be carry-over from other donors' samples.

The chain has TRBV7-2 and TRBJ1-3, with D possibly matching TRBD1 (6 bases). The V gene's germline CDR1 is SGHTA and CDR2 FQGNSA. This CDR3 has 18 amino acids. V lost 5 bases to trimming and J lost 7 bases, with 27 bases between them. The CDR3 here is CASSQFWGAVNPENTIYF. The CDR3, as DNA: TGTGCCAGCAGCCAATTTTGGGGGGCGGTGAATCCGGAGAACACCATATATTTT.

The V call is TRBV7-2, the J call TRBJ2-5; 10 positions agree with TRBD1. Unmatched junction bases numbered 6, after V lost 4 bases and J lost 4 bases. Per the germline V gene, CDR1 is SGHTA and CDR2 is FQGNSA. CDR3 length: 15 amino acids. The DNA for the CDR3 is TGTGCCAGCAGCTCGGGACAGGGGTCTTCAGAGACCCAGTACTTC. Translated: CASSSGQGSSETQYF.

The chain has TRBV6-5 and TRBJ1-2, with a possible D match to TRBD1 (5 bases). The germline V gene encodes CDR1 MNHEY and CDR2 SVGAGI. V was pared by 5 bases and J by 3 bases, with 10 bases between. The CDR3 runs to 13 residues. CDR3 sequence reads: CASSPQGYYGYTF. Here the CDR3 DNA reads TGTGCCAGCAGTCCCCAGGGTTACTATGGCTACACCTTC.

The genes are TRBV7-9 and TRBJ1-2, with TRBD1 matching over 7 bases. CDR3 length: 13 residues. In germline, CDR1 is SEHNR, CDR2 FQNEAQ (reference sequence). V lost 5 bases and J lost 4; bases outside the gene matches: 4. CDR3 DNA: TGTGCCAGCAGCCTCGGGACAGTCTATGGCTACACCTTC. Its protein is CASSLGTVYGYTF.

The V call is TRBV7-2, the J call TRBJ1-5, with no clear D. V gave up 1 base and J gave up 11 bases, with 15 bases separating them. The CDR3 sequence is 14 residues long. The germline V gene encodes CDR1 SGHTA and CDR2 FQGNSA. In DNA, the CDR3 is TGTGCCAGCAGCTTAGGGGTCGCCCAAGGGACCCAGCATTTT. This sequence encodes CASSLGVAQGTQHF. The whole variable domain, remainder taken from reference TRBV7-2 and TRBJ1-5, is GAGVSQSPSNKVTEKGKDVELRCDPISGHTALYWYRQSLGQGLEFLIYFQGNSAPDKSGLPSDRFSAERTGGSVSTLTIQRTQQEDSAVYLCASSLGVAQGTQHFGDGTRLSIL.

The CDR3 sequence is CASGSHTAWGRNSPLHF. CDR3 coding DNA: TGTGCTAGTGGTTCCCATACCGCGTGGGGGCGGAATTCACCCCTCCACTTT. The chain recombines TRBV12-5 with TRBJ1-6; tentative D call: TRBD1 (6 bases). V was trimmed by 4 bases and J by 7 bases, leaving 20 bases between them. The germline V gene encodes CDR1 LGHNT and CDR2 FRNRAP. The CDR3 is 17 residues long. The variable domain in full, with the rest retrieved from reference TRBV12-5 and TRBJ1-6, is DARVTQTPRHKVTEMGQEVTMRCQPILGHNTVFWYRQTMMQGLELLAYFRNRAPLDDSGMPKDRFSAEMPDATLATLKIQPSEPRDSAVYFCASGSHTAWGRNSPLHFGNGTRLTVT.

Concerning this clone itself: One end of the junction is discordant with germline, which a read error may explain. This chain joins TRBV7-7 and TRBJ2-2, with a weak D call TRBD2 (5 bases). Per the germline V gene, CDR1 is SSHAT and CDR2 is FNYEAQ (reference sequence). The CDR3 runs 14 residues. DNA of the CDR3: TGTGCTAGCAGGAGCGGTGTAGACACCGGGGAGCTGTTTTTT. It is translated as CASRSGVDTGELFF.

The J gene is TRBJ1-1, the V gene TRBV6-1; TRBD1 is a possible D gene (5 bases). Germline CDR1 and CDR2: MNHNS and SASEGT. Trimming removed 3 bases from V and 7 bases from J, with 12 bases in between. The CDR3 consists of 13 residues. This CDR3 is CASSDWVDSEAFF. The CDR3 DNA reads as TGTGCCAGCAGTGATTGGGTTGACAGTGAAGCTTTCTTT.

This chain uses TRBV11-3 with TRBJ2-5, with 8 positions matching TRBD1. This CDR3 region has 15 residues. Per germline, CDR1 SGHNT and CDR2 YENEEA. With 1 base clipped from V and 4 bases from J, the junction kept 5 bases outside the gene matches. In DNA, the CDR3 is TGTGCCAGCAGCTTAGGACAGGGGCGCGGAGAGACCCAGTACTTC. This codes for CASSLGQGRGETQYF.

The chain is built from TRBV7-9 and TRBJ1-1, with D perhaps TRBD1 (5 bases). V lost 1 base and J lost 3, with 12 bases in between. This CDR3 spans 15 amino acids. CDR1 SEHNR and CDR2 FQNEAQ come from the germline V gene (reference sequence). Here the CDR3 DNA reads TGTGCCAGCAGCTTAGGCGGGACGGACGACACTGAAGCTTTCTTT. This codes for CASSLGGTDDTEAFF.

This chain joins TRBV6-6 and TRBJ1-5, with 7 bases aligning to TRBD1. CDR3 length: 13 amino acids. Germline lookup yields CDR1 MNHNY and CDR2 SVGAGI (reference sequence). V shed 8 bases, J shed 3 bases, and the junction held 4 bases outside the gene matches. In nucleotides, the CDR3 is TGTGCCAGCTCAGGGGGGTCCAATCAGCCCCAGCATTTT. It yields the protein CASSGGSNQPQHF.

The rearrangement joins TRBV6-5 to TRBJ1-1; D gene uncertain. This CDR3 spans 13 amino acids. V was pared by 6 bases and J by 5 bases, with 13 bases between. Germline loops: CDR1 MNHEY, CDR2 SVGAGI. CDR3 region: CASRGARGTEAFF. In nucleotides, the CDR3 is TGTGCCAGCAGAGGTGCCCGAGGGACTGAAGCTTTCTTT.

The chain combines TRBV6-1 with TRBJ1-5; no clear D. The CDR3 extends over 19 amino acids. V lost 4 bases and J 2 bases, leaving 24 bases between the germline ends. The V gene's germline CDR1 is MNHNS and CDR2 SASEGT. CDR3 loop: CASSGSWTGRFMGNQPQHF. As DNA, the CDR3 is TGTGCCAGCAGTGGATCCTGGACGGGAAGGTTTATGGGCAATCAGCCCCAGCATTTT.

A word on this clone: One junction end does not reproduce the germline sequence, and a read error may be involved. CDR3 residues: CASSLGQGYQETQYF. The CDR3 DNA reads TGTGCTAGCAGCTTAGGGCAGGGGTACCAAGAGACCCAGTACTTC. The J gene is TRBJ2-5, the V gene TRBV7-7; weak D call: TRBD1 (6 bases). The CDR3 extends over 15 amino acids. The germline V gene has CDR1 SSHAT and CDR2 FNYEAQ (reference sequence). The variable domain in full, with the rest retrieved from reference TRBV7-7 and TRBJ2-5, is GAGVSQSPRYKVTKRGQDVTLRCDPISSHATLYWYQQALGQGPEFLTYFNYEAQPDKSGLPSDRFSAERPEGSISTLTIQRTEQRDSAMYRCASSLGQGYQETQYFGPGTRLLVL.

The chain carries TRBV6-5 and TRBJ1-3, with D hard to call. Per germline, CDR1 MNHEY and CDR2 SVGAGI. This CDR3 has 16 residues. The V end lost 0 bases, the J end lost 2 bases, and 11 bases lay between the germline ends. The CDR3 reads CASSYSNRQPGNTIYF. CDR3 nucleotide sequence: TGTGCCAGCAGTTACTCGAACCGGCAACCTGGAAACACCATATATTTT.

The table lists this clone with a few counts. The CDR3 loop reads CASSQDIQGGSNQPQHF. CDR3 DNA sequence: TGCGCCAGCAGCCAAGACATACAGGGCGGTAGCAATCAGCCCCAGCATTTT. The genes are TRBV4-1 and TRBJ1-5; D may be TRBD1 (6 bases). This CDR3 has 17 amino acids. CDR1 is MGHRA and CDR2 is YSYEKL in the germline V gene. Trimming cost V 0 bases and J 0 bases, with 12 bases left between them.

This clone was detected once. This sequence joins TRBV10-3 and TRBJ1-3; 7 bases match TRBD1. Germline lookup yields CDR1 ENHRY and CDR2 SYGVKD. J gave up 0 bases and V 2 bases, and 4 bases lay outside the gene matches. The CDR3 runs to 16 residues. CDR3 bases: TGTGCCATCAGTGAGAGGCCAGGGGGCTCTGGAAACACCATATATTTT. Translated, it gives CAISERPGGSGNTIYF.

This chain's CDR3 is CASSPPWGGGTDTQYF. For the CDR3, the DNA is TGTGCCAGCAGCCCCCCGTGGGGGGGTGGCACAGATACGCAGTATTTT. V and J are TRBV9 and TRBJ2-3, with 7 bases that match TRBD2. CDR1 is SGDLS and CDR2 is YYNGEE in the germline V gene. The CDR3 has 16 amino acids. With 4 bases clipped from V and 1 base from J, the junction kept 9 bases outside the gene matches.